This T cell receptor beta chain was obtained from a study of blood T cell repertoires in COVID-19. For the study at large: Specimens from acute and convalescent COVID-19 originated in the United States, Italy and Spain. The analysed material was cDNA or gDNA that came from T cells, B-cell-depleted T cells, or PBMCs.

Membership in each cohort depended on participant-reported clinical history. This CDR3 is 16 amino acids long. Germline V gene sequence: CDR1 MNHEY, CDR2 SVGEGT. V was cut by 6 bases and J by 3 bases, with 20 bases left in between. Under the authors' procedure: For nucleated cells, counts were estimated from reference gene primer amplification. Repertoires were generated with immunoSEQ multiplex PCR, while TCRdb's copy carries only in-frame clones and drops some. V and J calls and clone size are given by that table; D and trimming were obtained from the DNA. The sample records around 250,000 clones, more than 75% being singletons.

J is TRBJ2-5 and V is TRBV6-2 or TRBV6-3, with D possibly matching TRBD1 (6 bases). The TCR comes from a woman aged 50 to 60 who had been exposed to COVID-19. The sample consisted of PBMCs or T cells enriched from blood (not recorded which). In nucleotides, the CDR3 is TGTGCCAGCAGCCTGGGGGCAGCTGTCTATGAAGAGACCCAGTACTTC. Its protein is CASSLGAAVYEETQYF.